Sequencing of this T cell receptor beta chain was carried out in a study of blood T cells in healthy people across ages. A second PCR of about 6 to 11 cycles used a sample-barcoded 5' primer and a J-beta primer mix. TCRdb fed the 5' RACE reads into MiXCR, producing one record per CDR3 protein. The profile shows approximately 940,000 distinct CDR3 sequences, around 49% of them singletons. In its sample, this clonotype was seen many times. Germline CDR1 reads LGHNA; CDR2 reads YSLEER. V lost 0 bases to trimming and J lost 7 bases, with 10 bases between them. The CDR3 loop spans 14 amino acids. This clonotype was obtained from a man between 25 and 39 years old in good health. The source material was blood. The chain links TRBV4-3 to TRBJ2-1; D unresolved. CDR3 protein: CASSQDRSVNEQFF. CDR3 nucleotides: TGCGCCAGCAGCCAAGATAGGAGTGTAAATGAGCAGTTCTTC.